This is a list of T cell receptor beta chains from one sample in a study of a mutant IDH1 vaccine in newly diagnosed glioma. Clones were sequenced by immunoSEQ multiplex PCR, and TCRdb holds only the in-frame ones, with some missing. This table has 35,000 to 45,000 clones, approximately 92% appearing once. For these receptors, no antigen is known. Sample: PBMCs, taken from a glioma patient whose treatment included an IDH1 peptide vaccine. The receptor source for this set is a man in his forties with glioma. Both conserved end residues are trimmed from each CDR3. Clone sizes are given selectively: once, few, many, or a class where the clone is expanded.

cdr3_length,j_call,clone_size,v_call,cdr3_aa
12,TRBJ1-3,.,TRBV19,ASSQTVTGNTIY
14,TRBJ2-2,.,TRBV5-4,ASSSLWRGGHGELF
13,TRBJ2-1,few,TRBV7-8,ASSLVATAFNEQF
15,TRBJ1-5,.,TRBV4-1,ASSQDDRPYSNQPQH
11,TRBJ1-1,.,TRBV7-6,ASSPRDFTEAF
12,TRBJ2-1,few,TRBV5-5,ASSPLEGNNEQF
16,TRBJ2-2,few,TRBV4-1,ASSQVWEGGANTGELF
11,TRBJ1-6,.,TRBV27,ASSLTTNSPLH
16,TRBJ2-1,.,TRBV4-3,ASSQDPASGRIYNEQF
11,TRBJ1-1,.,TRBV29-1,SVWTGRDTEAF